These T cell receptor beta chains were read from a single sample in a study of cytomegalovirus exposure and HLA in healthy donors. TCRdb keeps only in-frame clones here, not all; method: immunoSEQ multiplex PCR. This sample has around 75,000 clones, with around four fifths found just once. Sequenced sample: PBMCs. These receptors all stem from a man aged 30-40 years in good health and CMV-seronegative. Both conserved end residues are part of each CDR3. D genes are given only for firm matches. Only some rows state a clone size, as once, few, many or a class for expanded clones.

J gene,V gene,clone size,D gene,CDR3 DNA,CDR3 protein
TRBJ2-5,TRBV27,-,TRBD2,TGTGCCAGCAGTTTAACTAGCGGGGGGGCAGAGACCCAGTACTTC,CASSLTSGGAETQYF
TRBJ2-7,TRBV27,-,TRBD1,TGTGCCAGCAGTTTATCATCTGGGACAGGGGTGTACGAGCAGTACTTC,CASSLSSGTGVYEQYF
TRBJ1-1,TRBV5-6,once,-,TGTGCCAGCAGCTCTTACCGGACAAGGATGTTTTCCTCGAACACTGAAGCTTTCTTT,CASSSYRTRMFSSNTEAFF
TRBJ2-3,TRBV30,-,-,TGTGCAGCAACTAGACCAGCTAGCACAGATACGCAGTATTTT,CAATRPASTDTQYF
TRBJ2-6,TRBV27,-,TRBD1,TGTGCCAGCAGTCCGGGACAGGGGGCCAACGTCCTGACTTTC,CASSPGQGANVLTF
TRBJ2-3,TRBV6-4,once,-,TGTGCCACCCGGGTTGGTGCGGGCCGGGATACGCAGTATTTT,CATRVGAGRDTQYF
TRBJ1-6,TRBV30,-,-,TGTGCCTGGAGTGTACGGTTGGATTCACCCCTCCACTTT,CAWSVRLDSPLHF
TRBJ2-7,TRBV7-8,-,TRBD2,TGTGCCAGCAGCTTAAGGCTAGCGGGGTTCTCCTACGAGCAGTACTTC,CASSLRLAGFSYEQYF
TRBJ1-2,TRBV7-9,-,-,TGTGCCAGCAGCTTAGCGGCAGACTATGGCTACACCTTC,CASSLAADYGYTF
TRBJ1-2,TRBV6-1,-,-,TGTGCCAGCAGTGAAGCAACAAGTCCAGCGATCTATGGCTACACCTTC,CASSEATSPAIYGYTF
TRBJ2-1,TRBV6-5,-,-,TGTGCCAGCAAACGGGGGGCGTCCAATGAGCAGTTCTTC,CASKRGASNEQFF
TRBJ1-3,TRBV4-3,-,TRBD1,TGCGCCAGCAGCCAAGGTGCGCAGGGGGTATCGGACACCATATATTTT,CASSQGAQGVSDTIYF
TRBJ2-2,TRBV7-9,-,-,TGTGCCAGCAGCTTTCCCGGGTCTGGGGCCACCGGGGAGCTGTTTTTT,CASSFPGSGATGELFF
TRBJ2-2,TRBV9,-,TRBD2,TGTGCCAGCAGCTCACGCGGGGGGGAGCTCGGCGGGGAGCTGTTTTTT,CASSSRGGELGGELFF
TRBJ1-1,TRBV27,-,-,TGTGCCAGCAGTTTATTAGGACAGTCTGTTATGAACACTGAAGCTTTCTTT,CASSLLGQSVMNTEAFF
TRBJ2-5,TRBV7-2,-,TRBD2,TGTGCCAGCAGCTCCCTAGCGGGAGGAGAGACCCAGTACTTC,CASSSLAGGETQYF
TRBJ2-3,TRBV19,-,-,TGTGCCAGTAGTATTCGTTCCGCAGGGGACACAGATACGCAGTATTTT,CASSIRSAGDTDTQYF
TRBJ2-5,TRBV4-1,-,TRBD1,TGCGCCAGCAGCCAGGACAGGGGGACAGGGGGAGGGGAGACCCAGTACTTC,CASSQDRGTGGGETQYF
TRBJ1-4,TRBV7-7,once,TRBD1,TGTGCCAGCCCCCCCCCTTCGACAGGGTCTAATGAAAAACTGTTTTTT,CASPPPSTGSNEKLFF
TRBJ2-1,TRBV6-5,-,TRBD1,TGTGCCAGCAGTCGAAGAAAACAGGGGGGCGATGAGCAGTTCTTC,CASSRRKQGGDEQFF
TRBJ2-1,TRBV6-4,-,-,TGTGCCAGCAGTGACGGTGCGGGGAGCAACAATGAGCAGTTCTTC,CASSDGAGSNNEQFF
TRBJ2-3,TRBV29-1,-,-,TGCAGCGTTGAAGGGGAACGTGGAGGAGATACGCAGTATTTT,CSVEGERGGDTQYF
TRBJ2-7,TRBV6-5,-,-,TGTGCCAGCAGTTACTCGACTAGTTCCCACTACGAGCAGTACTTC,CASSYSTSSHYEQYF
TRBJ2-3,TRBV9,-,-,TGTGCCAGCAGCCCGCAGAGGGCGCATTCAGATACGCAGTATTTT,CASSPQRAHSDTQYF
TRBJ2-3,TRBV6-4,-,-,TGTGCCAGCAGTGACGGCGACTCCGGCACAGATACGCAGTATTTT,CASSDGDSGTDTQYF
TRBJ1-5,TRBV21-1,-,-,TGTGCCAGCAGCAAGATTCGCACCCGTCGTCGGGACAGTTGGCAGCCCCAGCATTTT,CASSKIRTRRRDSWQPQHF
TRBJ2-7,TRBV27,-,-,TGTGCCAGCAGTTCGGAGGCAGGCCCCTACGAGCAGTACTTC,CASSSEAGPYEQYF
TRBJ2-7,TRBV10-1,-,-,TGCGCCAGCAGCGAACAAGCGCACCTAGGCTACGAGCAGTACTTC,CASSEQAHLGYEQYF
TRBJ1-2,TRBV30,-,TRBD1,TGTGCCTGGAACCGGGACAGGTCATCTGGCTACACCTTC,CAWNRDRSSGYTF
TRBJ2-1,TRBV18,-,-,TGTGCCAGCTCACTTGGACTGAGCTCCTACAATGAGCAGTTCTTC,CASSLGLSSYNEQFF
TRBJ2-3,TRBV4-1,-,-,TGCGCCAGCAGCAACGGGATAAGCGGGAGCACAGATACGCAGTATTTT,CASSNGISGSTDTQYF
TRBJ1-2,TRBV5-4,-,-,TGTGCTTGGACAATAAAGGGGGTCTATGGCTACACCTTC,CAWTIKGVYGYTF
TRBJ1-2,TRBV30,-,-,TGTGCCGCCCCTCATCAGGCGTATGGCTACACCTTC,CAAPHQAYGYTF
TRBJ2-1,TRBV14,-,TRBD2,TGTGCCAGCAGCCAAGATTGGGGGGGCTCCTACAATGAGCAGTTCTTC,CASSQDWGGSYNEQFF
TRBJ2-7,TRBV30,-,TRBD2,TGTGCCTGGAGTTTTAGCGGGGCGAGCTACGAGCAGTACTTC,CAWSFSGASYEQYF
TRBJ1-1,TRBV5-6,-,-,TGTGCCCCAGAGGACACTGAAGCTTTCTTT,CAPEDTEAFF
TRBJ2-3,TRBV19,-,-,TGTGCCAGTAGTATTTTGGAGCGCACAGATACGCAGTATTTT,CASSILERTDTQYF
TRBJ2-3,TRBV7-3,-,TRBD2,TGTGCCAGCAGCCCCGGGACTAGCGGCACAGATACGCAGTATTTT,CASSPGTSGTDTQYF
TRBJ2-1,TRBV6-5,-,-,TGTGCCAGCAGCTTACAGGGTGGACTAGGGAATGAGCAGTTCTTC,CASSLQGGLGNEQFF
TRBJ2-7,TRBV7-2,few,TRBD1,TGTGCCAGCAGCTTACTAGTGGACAGGGGATCCTACGAGCAGTACTTC,CASSLLVDRGSYEQYF
TRBJ2-1,TRBV19,few,TRBD2,TGTGCCAGTAGTATAGAGGGGACTAGCGGGAGTGGCTACAATGAGCAGTTCTTC,CASSIEGTSGSGYNEQFF
TRBJ1-2,TRBV6-1,-,-,TGTGCCAGCAGGCCTGGGAGGGGATCTAACTATGGCTACACCTTC,CASRPGRGSNYGYTF
TRBJ2-1,TRBV5-1,-,TRBD1,TGCGCCAGCGGCTCACAGGGGGCTGAGTTCGATGAGCAGTTCTTC,CASGSQGAEFDEQFF
TRBJ2-7,TRBV6-5,-,-,TGTGCCAGCCATCCCTCACGCGGCTCTTACGAGCAGTACTTC,CASHPSRGSYEQYF
TRBJ2-1,TRBV9,-,TRBD1,TGTGCCAGCAGCCGGGACAGCTCCTACAATGAGCAGTTCTTC,CASSRDSSYNEQFF
TRBJ1-1,TRBV7-8,-,-,TGTGCCAGCAGCTCCACAGGTGGGGACACTGAAGCTTTCTTT,CASSSTGGDTEAFF
TRBJ2-7,TRBV7-9,-,TRBD2,TGTGCCAGCGCGGGGGGGGGCGTCGACGAGCAGTACTTC,CASAGGGVDEQYF
TRBJ2-2,TRBV7-3,-,-,TGTGCCAGCAGGGGCTCCGGGACAAGGCTTCGGAAGGGCGGGGAGCTGTTTTTT,CASRGSGTRLRKGGELFF
TRBJ2-6,TRBV30,-,-,TGTGCTGAGGACAGATCTGGGGCCAACGTCCTGACTTTC,CAEDRSGANVLTF
TRBJ2-1,TRBV7-8,-,TRBD2,TGTGCCAGCAGCTTGACCCGACTAGCGGGGGGCTTAGTTGAGCAGTTCTTC,CASSLTRLAGGLVEQFF
TRBJ2-3,TRBV6-1,-,-,TGTGCCAGCAGTGAAGTGTTTCGCAGGGAATACGGCACAGATACGCAGTATTTT,CASSEVFRREYGTDTQYF
TRBJ2-1,TRBV9,-,-,TGTGCCAGCAGCGTAGGACTCACTAGCAATGAGCAGTTCTTC,CASSVGLTSNEQFF
TRBJ2-3,TRBV9,-,TRBD2,TGTGCCAGCAGCGTAGAGGGGGGGACTAGCGGATACACAGATACGCAGTATTTT,CASSVEGGTSGYTDTQYF
TRBJ2-7,TRBV10-3,-,TRBD2,TGTGCCATCAGTGCACCCGCGGGAGCTCGCTCCTACGAGCAGTACTTC,CAISAPAGARSYEQYF
TRBJ2-1,TRBV5-1,-,TRBD2,TGCGCCAGCAGTGGGACTAGCGGGTTTTACAATGAGCAGTTCTTC,CASSGTSGFYNEQFF
TRBJ2-7,TRBV6-6,few,-,TGTGCCAGCAGTTTAACCGGGTCGACCTACGAGCAGTACTTC,CASSLTGSTYEQYF
TRBJ1-3,TRBV6-1,-,-,TGTGCCAGCAGCGCCGACAGGGGAAACACCATATATTTT,CASSADRGNTIYF